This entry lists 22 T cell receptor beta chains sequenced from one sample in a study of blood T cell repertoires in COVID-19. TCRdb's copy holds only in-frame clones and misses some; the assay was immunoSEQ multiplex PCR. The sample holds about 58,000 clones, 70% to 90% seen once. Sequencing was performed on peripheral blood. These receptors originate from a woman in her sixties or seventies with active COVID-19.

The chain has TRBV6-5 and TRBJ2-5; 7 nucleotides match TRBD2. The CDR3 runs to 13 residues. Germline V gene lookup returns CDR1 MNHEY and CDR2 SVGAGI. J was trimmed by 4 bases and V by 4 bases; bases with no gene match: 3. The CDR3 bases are TGTGCCAGCAGTTCGCGCGGGAGAGAGACCCAGTACTTC. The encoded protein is CASSSRGRETQYF.

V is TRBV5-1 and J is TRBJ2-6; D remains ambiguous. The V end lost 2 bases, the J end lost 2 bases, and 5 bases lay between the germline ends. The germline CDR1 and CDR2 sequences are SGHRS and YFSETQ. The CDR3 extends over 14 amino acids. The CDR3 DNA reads TGCGCCAGCAGCTTTCGCGCTGGGGCCAACGTCCTGACTTTC. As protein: CASSFRAGANVLTF.

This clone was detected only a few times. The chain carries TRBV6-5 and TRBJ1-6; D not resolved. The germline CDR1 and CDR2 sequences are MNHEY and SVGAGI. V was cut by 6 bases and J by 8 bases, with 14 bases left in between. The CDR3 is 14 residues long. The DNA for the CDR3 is TGTGCCAGCAGGGCAGCCCTCGGGGATTCACCCCTCCACTTT. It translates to CASRAALGDSPLHF.

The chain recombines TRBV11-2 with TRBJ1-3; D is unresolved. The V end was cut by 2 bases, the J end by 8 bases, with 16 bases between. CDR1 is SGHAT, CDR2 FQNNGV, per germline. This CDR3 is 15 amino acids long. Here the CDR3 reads CASSLTVKGRDTIYF. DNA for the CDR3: TGTGCCAGCAGCTTAACTGTGAAAGGGAGAGACACCATATATTTT.

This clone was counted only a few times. The CDR3 nucleotides are TGTGCCACCAGTGAAGGGGGGGCAACCCCTCACGATCAGCCCCAGCATTTT. It codes for CATSEGGATPHDQPQHF. The rearrangement joins TRBV24-1 to TRBJ1-5; D possibly corresponds to TRBD1 (6 bases). Germline CDR1 reads KGHDR; CDR2 reads SFDVKD. The CDR3 is made up of 17 amino acids. The ends were cut back, 4 bases at V and 5 bases at J, with 20 bases in the middle.

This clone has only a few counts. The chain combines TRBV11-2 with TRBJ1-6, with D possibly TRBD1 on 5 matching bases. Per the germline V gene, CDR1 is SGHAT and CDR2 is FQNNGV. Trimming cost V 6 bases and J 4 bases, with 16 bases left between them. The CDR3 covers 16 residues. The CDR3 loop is CASSPRGTDYNSPLHF. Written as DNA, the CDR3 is TGTGCCAGCAGTCCAAGGGGTACAGATTATAATTCACCCCTCCACTTT.

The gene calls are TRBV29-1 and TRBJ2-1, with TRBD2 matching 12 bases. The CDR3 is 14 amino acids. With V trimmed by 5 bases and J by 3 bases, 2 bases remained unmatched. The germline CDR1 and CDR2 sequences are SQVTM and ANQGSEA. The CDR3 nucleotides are TGCAGCGTTTTGGGACTAGCGGGCTACAATGAGCAGTTCTTC. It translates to CSVLGLAGYNEQFF.

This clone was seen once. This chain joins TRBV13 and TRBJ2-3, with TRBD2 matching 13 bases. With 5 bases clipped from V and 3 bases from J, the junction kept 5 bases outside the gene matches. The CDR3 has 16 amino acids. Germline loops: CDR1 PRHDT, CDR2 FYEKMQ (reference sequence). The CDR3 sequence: CASSRWTSGSTDTQYF. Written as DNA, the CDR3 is TGTGCCAGCAGCCGGTGGACTAGCGGGAGTACAGATACGCAGTATTTT.

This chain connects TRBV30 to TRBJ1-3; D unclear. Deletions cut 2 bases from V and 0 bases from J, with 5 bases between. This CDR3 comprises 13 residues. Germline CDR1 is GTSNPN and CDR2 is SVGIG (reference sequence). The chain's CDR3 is CAWSPNSGNTIYF. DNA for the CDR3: TGTGCCTGGAGTCCTAACTCTGGAAACACCATATATTTT.

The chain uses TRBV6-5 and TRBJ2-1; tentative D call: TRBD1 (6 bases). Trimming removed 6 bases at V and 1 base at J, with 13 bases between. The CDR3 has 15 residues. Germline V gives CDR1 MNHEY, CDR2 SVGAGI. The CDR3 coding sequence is TGTGCCAGCAGCCAGGGGTCACAGTCCTACAATGAGCAGTTCTTC. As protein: CASSQGSQSYNEQFF.

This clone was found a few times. The CDR3, as DNA: TGTGCCAGCAGAGCGACCCAATCCTACAATGAGCAGTTCTTC. It specifies CASRATQSYNEQFF. The V gene is TRBV28, the J gene TRBJ2-1, with D hard to call. Trimming left V 6 bases short and J 1 base short, with 10 bases between. This CDR3 contains 14 residues. Germline CDR1 and CDR2: MDHEN and SYDVKM.

The CDR3 DNA reads as TGTGCCAGCACCCCTCGGGGAAGGACTGAAGCTTTCTTT. It translates to CASTPRGRTEAFF. The chain is built from TRBV12-3 or TRBV12-4 and TRBJ1-1; D unresolved. Deletions cut 7 bases from V and 5 bases from J, with 14 bases between. The CDR3 runs 13 residues.

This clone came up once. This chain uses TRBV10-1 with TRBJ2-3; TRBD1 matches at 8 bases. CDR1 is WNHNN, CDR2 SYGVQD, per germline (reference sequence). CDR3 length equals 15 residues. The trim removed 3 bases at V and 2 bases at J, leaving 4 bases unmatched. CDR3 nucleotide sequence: TGCGCCAGCAGTGATAGACAGGGGAACACAGATACGCAGTATTTT. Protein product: CASSDRQGNTDTQYF.

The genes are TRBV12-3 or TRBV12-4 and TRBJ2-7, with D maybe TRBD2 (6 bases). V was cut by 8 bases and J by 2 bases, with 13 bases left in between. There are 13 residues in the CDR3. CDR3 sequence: CASCPSVAYEQYF. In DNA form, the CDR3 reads TGTGCCAGCTGCCCTAGCGTGGCCTACGAGCAGTACTTC.

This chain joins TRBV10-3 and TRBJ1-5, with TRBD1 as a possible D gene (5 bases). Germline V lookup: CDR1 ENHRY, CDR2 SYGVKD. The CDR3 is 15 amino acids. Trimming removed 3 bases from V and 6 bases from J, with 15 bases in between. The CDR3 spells CAISDWGVEGQPQHF. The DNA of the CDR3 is TGTGCCATCAGTGATTGGGGGGTTGAAGGTCAGCCCCAGCATTTT.

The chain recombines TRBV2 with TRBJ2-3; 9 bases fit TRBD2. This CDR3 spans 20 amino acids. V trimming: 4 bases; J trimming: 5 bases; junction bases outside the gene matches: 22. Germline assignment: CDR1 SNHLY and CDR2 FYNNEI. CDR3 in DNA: TGTGCCAGCAGTGGAATGATGAGGGGGTCTAGCGGGGAGGGTAGAGATACGCAGTATTTT. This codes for CASSGMMRGSSGEGRDTQYF.

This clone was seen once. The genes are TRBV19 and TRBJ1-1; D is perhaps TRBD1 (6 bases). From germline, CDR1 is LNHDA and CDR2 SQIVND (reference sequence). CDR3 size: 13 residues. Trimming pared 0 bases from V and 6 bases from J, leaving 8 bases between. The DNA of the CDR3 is TGTGCCAGTAGTATAGAGGGGGCTGCTGAAGCTTTCTTT. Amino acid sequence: CASSIEGAAEAFF.

This chain's CDR3 is CASSDPRDSYTDTQYF. CDR3 DNA sequence: TGTGCCAGCAGCGACCCCCGGGACTCCTACACAGATACGCAGTATTTT. The rearrangement links TRBV9 to TRBJ2-3; possibly TRBD2 for D (6 bases). Germline loops: CDR1 SGDLS, CDR2 YYNGEE. With 3 bases removed from V and 2 bases from J, the gap between germline ends came to 16 bases. This CDR3 comprises 16 residues.

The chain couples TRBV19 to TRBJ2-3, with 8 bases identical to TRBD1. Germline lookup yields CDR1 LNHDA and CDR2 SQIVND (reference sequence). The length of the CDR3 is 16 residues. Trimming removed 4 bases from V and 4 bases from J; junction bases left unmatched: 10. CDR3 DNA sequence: TGTGCCAGTAGTACGAGGACAGGGAGCCTTTCAGATACGCAGTATTTT. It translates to CASSTRTGSLSDTQYF.

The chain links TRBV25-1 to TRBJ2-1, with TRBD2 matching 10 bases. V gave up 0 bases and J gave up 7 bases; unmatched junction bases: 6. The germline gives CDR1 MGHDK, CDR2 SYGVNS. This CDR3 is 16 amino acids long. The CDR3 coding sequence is TGTGCCAGCAGTGAATACAGCGGGAGGGCCAGTAATGAGCAGTTCTTC. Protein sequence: CASSEYSGRASNEQFF.

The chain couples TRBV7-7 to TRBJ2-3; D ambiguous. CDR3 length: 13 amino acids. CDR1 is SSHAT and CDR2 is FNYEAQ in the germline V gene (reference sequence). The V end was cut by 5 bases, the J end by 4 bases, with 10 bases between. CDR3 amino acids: CASSRSVSDTQYF. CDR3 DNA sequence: TGTGCCAGCAGCCGGAGTGTCTCAGATACGCAGTATTTT.

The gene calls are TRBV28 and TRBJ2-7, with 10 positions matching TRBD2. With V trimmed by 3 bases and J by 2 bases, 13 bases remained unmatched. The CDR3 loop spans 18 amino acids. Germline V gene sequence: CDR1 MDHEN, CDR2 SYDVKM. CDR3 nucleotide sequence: TGTGCCAGCAGTTTCTCTAGCGGGAGTGTACGACCCCCCTACGAGCAGTACTTC. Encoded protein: CASSFSSGSVRPPYEQYF.